These 12 T cell receptor beta chains originate from one sample sequenced in a study of T cell changes during pregnancy in multiple sclerosis. Only in-frame clones appear in the TCRdb table, and some are missing; sequencing was by immunoSEQ multiplex PCR. The profile shows 90,000 to 95,000 clones, around 93% of them singletons. Sequences were derived from peripheral blood, sampled in the third trimester of pregnancy. These receptors were obtained from a female donor with multiple sclerosis, enrolled in a pregnancy study.

This rearrangement joins TRBV28 to TRBJ2-7; 7 positions agree with TRBD2. Unmatched junction bases numbered 24, after V lost 3 bases and J lost 7 bases. CDR1 and CDR2 (germline): MDHEN, SYDVKM. The CDR3 has 19 residues. CDR3 loop: CASSFLSGLSSGGYVEQYF. In nucleotides, the CDR3 is TGTGCCAGCAGTTTCTTATCAGGCCTCTCTAGCGGAGGCTACGTGGAGCAGTACTTC. The full variable domain, rest sourced from reference TRBV28 and TRBJ2-7, is DVKVTQSSRYLVKRTGEKVFLECVQDMDHENMFWYRQDPGLGLRLIYFSYDVKMKEKGDIPEGYSVSREKKERFSLILESASTNQTSMYLCASSFLSGLSSGGYVEQYFGPGTRLTVT.

The chain links TRBV5-1 to TRBJ1-1; the D is unclear. The CDR3 runs 14 residues. V was cut by 4 bases and J by 0 bases, with 10 bases left in between. Germline V lookup: CDR1 SGHRS, CDR2 YFSETQ. The CDR3 reads CASSRTGMNTEAFF. In DNA, the CDR3 is TGCGCCAGCAGCCGGACTGGCATGAACACTGAAGCTTTCTTT.

The V call is TRBV4-3, the J call TRBJ2-5, with D maybe TRBD2 (5 bases). CDR1 and CDR2 from the germline V gene are LGHNA and YSLEER. V was cut by 4 bases and J by 5 bases, with 17 bases left in between. The CDR3 runs 15 residues. The CDR3 is CASSPSRTPRETQYF. CDR3 DNA: TGCGCCAGCAGCCCCTCTCGGACTCCCAGGGAGACCCAGTACTTC.

This chain uses TRBV19 with TRBJ2-7; no reliable D call. Germline-derived CDR1 and CDR2 are LNHDA and SQIVND (reference sequence). Trimming removed 4 bases at V and 1 base at J, with 17 bases between. The CDR3 has 16 amino acids. The CDR3 nucleotides read TGTGCCAGTAGTAAACGTTTGGCGGTGTCTTCCTACGAGCAGTACTTC. Translation: CASSKRLAVSSYEQYF.

The rearrangement joins TRBV30 to TRBJ2-5, with D possibly matching TRBD2 (5 bases). Between the trimmed V and J ends, which lost 3 bases and 2 bases, there was a span of 13 bases. CDR1 and CDR2 (germline): GTSNPN, SVGIG (reference sequence). This CDR3 region has 14 residues. CDR3 bases: TGTGCCTGGAGAGCGAGCGGAACGCAAGAGACCCAGTACTTC. Translated: CAWRASGTQETQYF.

The chain joins TRBV30 to TRBJ1-3, with 8 bases matching TRBD1. V shed 0 bases, J shed 2 bases, and the junction held 3 bases outside the gene matches. Germline values: CDR1 GTSNPN, CDR2 SVGIG (reference sequence). This CDR3 comprises 15 residues. The CDR3 here is CAWSVLTGAGNTIYF. For the CDR3, the DNA is TGTGCCTGGAGTGTATTGACAGGGGCTGGAAACACCATATATTTT.

The V call is TRBV6-1, the J call TRBJ2-2; D gene unclear. The germline gives CDR1 MNHNS, CDR2 SASEGT. Trimming stripped 7 bases from V and 8 bases from J, with 20 bases between. The CDR3 has 15 amino acids. CDR3 bases: TGTGCCAGCATATACAGCCTTCTCGATTCAGGGGAGCTGTTTTTT. Amino acid sequence: CASIYSLLDSGELFF.

V gene TRBV28 combines with J gene TRBJ1-5; 10 bases agree with TRBD1. CDR1 is MDHEN and CDR2 is SYDVKM in the germline V gene. This CDR3 is 14 amino acids long. V lost 2 bases and J lost 7; bases outside the gene matches: 2. The CDR3 is CASSLVGQGQPQHF. The CDR3 DNA reads as TGTGCCAGCAGTTTAGTGGGACAGGGGCAGCCCCAGCATTTT.

Written as DNA, the CDR3 is TGCGCCAGCAGCTCGGGACTATCTGGGGAGCTGTTTTTT. It encodes CASSSGLSGELFF. The J gene is TRBJ2-2, the V gene TRBV5-1; 7 bases line up with TRBD2. V gave up 3 bases and J gave up 8 bases; unmatched junction bases: 4. Germline assignment: CDR1 SGHRS and CDR2 YFSETQ. The CDR3 runs 13 residues.

The genes are TRBV29-1 and TRBJ1-1; 7 positions match TRBD1. CDR1 is SQVTM, CDR2 ANQGSEA, per germline. Trimming at V came to 7 bases and at J to 1 base, leaving 12 bases not matched to a gene. The CDR3 length is 15 residues. Written as DNA, the CDR3 is TGCAGCGCGTTCTTGACCGGGACAGCGAACACTGAAGCTTTCTTT. Residues: CSAFLTGTANTEAFF.

The table lists this clone with a count of one. V gene TRBV15 combines with J gene TRBJ2-2, with D tentatively TRBD2 (7 bases). This CDR3 is 16 amino acids long. V lost 3 bases to trimming and J lost 6 bases, with 17 bases between them. Germline V gives CDR1 LNHNV, CDR2 YYDKDF (reference sequence). CDR3 loop: CATSSEAGKGAGELFF. CDR3 coding DNA: TGTGCCACCAGCAGCGAAGCGGGAAAGGGGGCCGGGGAGCTGTTTTTT.

This rearrangement joins TRBV7-2 to TRBJ2-3; TRBD1 matches 7 bases. The germline CDR1 and CDR2 sequences are SGHTA and FQGNSA. After removal of 6 bases from V and 4 bases from J, the junction contained 4 bases not matched to a gene. The CDR3 sequence is 13 residues long. This CDR3 is CASRSGQADTQYF. The CDR3 DNA follows: TGTGCCAGCAGATCCGGACAGGCAGATACGCAGTATTTT. Based on the CDR3 plus reference TRBV7-2 and TRBJ2-3, the full variable domain is GAGVSQSPSNKVTEKGKDVELRCDPISGHTALYWYRQSLGQGLEFLIYFQGNSAPDKSGLPSDRFSAERTGGSVSTLTIQRTQQEDSAVYLCASRSGQADTQYFGPGTRLTVL.